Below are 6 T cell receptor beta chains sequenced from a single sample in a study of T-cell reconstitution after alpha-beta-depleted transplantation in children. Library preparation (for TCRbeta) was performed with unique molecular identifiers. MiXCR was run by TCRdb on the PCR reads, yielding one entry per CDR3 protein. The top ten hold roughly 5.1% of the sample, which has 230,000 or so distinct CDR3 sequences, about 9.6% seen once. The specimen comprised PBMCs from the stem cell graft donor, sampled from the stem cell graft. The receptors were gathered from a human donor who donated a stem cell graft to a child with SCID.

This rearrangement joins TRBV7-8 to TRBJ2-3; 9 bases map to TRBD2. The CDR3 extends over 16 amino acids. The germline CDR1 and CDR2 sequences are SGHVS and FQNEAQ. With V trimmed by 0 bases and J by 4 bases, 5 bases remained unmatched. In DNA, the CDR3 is TGTGCCAGCAGCTTAGCGGTAGCGGGGGAAGCAGATACGCAGTATTTT. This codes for CASSLAVAGEADTQYF.

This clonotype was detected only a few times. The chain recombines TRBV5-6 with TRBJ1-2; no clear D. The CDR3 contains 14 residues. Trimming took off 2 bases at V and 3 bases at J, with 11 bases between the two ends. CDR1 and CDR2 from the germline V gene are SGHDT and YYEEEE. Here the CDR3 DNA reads TGTGCCAGCAGCTTAGTAGAGGTCGACTATGGCTACACCTTC. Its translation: CASSLVEVDYGYTF.

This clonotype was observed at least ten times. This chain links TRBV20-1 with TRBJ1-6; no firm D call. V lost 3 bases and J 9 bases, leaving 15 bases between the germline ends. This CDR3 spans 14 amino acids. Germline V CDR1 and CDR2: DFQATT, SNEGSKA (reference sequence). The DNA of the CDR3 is TGCAGTGCTAGGGAGGGCGGGGAGGGTTCACCCCTCCACTTT. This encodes CSAREGGEGSPLHF.

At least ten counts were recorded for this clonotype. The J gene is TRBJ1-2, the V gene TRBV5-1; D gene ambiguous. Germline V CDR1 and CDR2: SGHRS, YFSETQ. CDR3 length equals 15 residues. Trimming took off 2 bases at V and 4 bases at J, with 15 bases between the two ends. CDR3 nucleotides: TGCGCCAGCAGCTTACCGGCGGGGTCTGGCTATGGCTACACCTTC. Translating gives CASSLPAGSGYGYTF. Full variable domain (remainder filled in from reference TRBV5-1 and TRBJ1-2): KAGVTQTPRYLIKTRGQQVTLSCSPISGHRSVSWYQQTPGQGLQFLFEYFSETQRNKGNFPGRFSGRQFSNSRSEMNVSTLELGDSALYLCASSLPAGSGYGYTFGSGTRLTVV.

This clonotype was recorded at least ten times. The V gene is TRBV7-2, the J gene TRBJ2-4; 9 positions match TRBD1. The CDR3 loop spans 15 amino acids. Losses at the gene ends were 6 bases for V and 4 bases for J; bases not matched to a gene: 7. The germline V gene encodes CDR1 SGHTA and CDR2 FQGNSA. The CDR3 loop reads CASRPGGTGKNIQYF. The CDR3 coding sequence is TGTGCCAGCAGGCCTGGGGGGACAGGGAAAAACATTCAGTACTTC.

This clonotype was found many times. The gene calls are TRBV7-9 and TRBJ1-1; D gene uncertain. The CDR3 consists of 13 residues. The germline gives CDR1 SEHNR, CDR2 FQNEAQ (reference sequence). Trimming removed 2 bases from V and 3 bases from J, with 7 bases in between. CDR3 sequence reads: CASSLLPDTEAFF. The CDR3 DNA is TGTGCCAGCAGCTTACTACCGGACACTGAAGCTTTCTTT.